What follows describes a single T cell receptor beta chain. Its antigen is not yet known. No much larger clone exists at a distance of one base, and base qualities are not known. The reads were generated on an Illumina HiSeq 2500. TCR beta libraries were prepared by quantitative 5'-RACE with molecular barcodes. Processing in the source paper ran as follows. To identify disease-linked TCR variants, a new computational method was used, one built on a probabilistic model of VDJ rearrangement. TCRdb handled the public reads itself, with Q25 trimming in fastp and clone calling in MiXCR, and kept productive beta chains. Rows are combined by CDR3 protein, so each entry shows the most common genes and DNA. V and J calls and clone size were set by TCRdb, not the authors. The table for this sample lists approximately 350,000 distinct CDR3 sequences; 20% to 25% of them were counted only once. Jointly, the top ten make up under 15% of the sample.

This sample is drawn from a study of CD8 T cells in ankylosing spondylitis (dated 2017 in TCRdb). About the investigation overall: To find TCR variants linked to disease, the study profiled T cell receptor beta repertoires in ankylosing spondylitis patients and healthy donors. Peripheral blood samples were taken, and synovial fluid was additionally collected from ankylosing spondylitis patients. The full study cohort comprised 20 to 25 ankylosing spondylitis patients and over a hundred healthy donors.

Taken from cysteine to phenylalanine, the CDR3 has 17 residues. Only the CDR3 DNA stays, 51 bases, in frame from base 1. The germline ends are 15 bases apart after V is trimmed by 1 base and J by 0 bases. The CDR1 and CDR2 encoded by the germline V gene are SGHAT and FQNNGV. Findings and caveats that apply to the study as a whole: A TCR beta motif of 8 or 9 highly homologous amino acid variants appeared characteristic of blood from ankylosing spondylitis patients. According to the report, matched synovial fluid samples from ankylosing spondylitis patients were significantly enriched for the disease-linked clones. In peripheral blood, the disease-linked clones were found at relatively low frequencies and had a CD8+ phenotype. Some motif variants were previously reported in synovial fluid and blood of reactive arthritis patients, suggesting common disease-initiation mechanisms.

This clonotype originated in a male donor with ankylosing spondylitis or in good health (not recorded which). The sequenced material came from blood, either unsorted or a sorted T cell fraction (not recorded which). The chain was built from TRBV11-2 and TRBJ2-5, with no confident D gene call. The sequenced DNA is TGTGCCAGCAGCTTAGTTGGGATGGGCCCGGACCAAGAGACCCAGTACTTC. This codes for CASSLVGMGPDQETQYF.